This entry lists 5 T cell receptor beta chains sequenced from one sample in a study of blood T cell repertoires in COVID-19. Measured with immunoSEQ multiplex PCR; TCRdb has only the in-frame clones, and not every one. This sample carries over 65,000 clones, roughly three quarters of them seen once, and the ten largest clones take roughly 8.3%. Sequencing was performed on peripheral blood. The receptor source for this set is a human donor in a cohort sampled during active COVID-19.

The chain couples TRBV2 to TRBJ2-1; 11 bases fit TRBD2. The CDR3 totals 17 residues. Trimming took 6 bases from V and 6 from J; bases not matched to a gene: 13. The germline V gene has CDR1 SNHLY and CDR2 FYNNEI. The CDR3 DNA reads TGTGCCAGCAGAAGACAGGCCTCTAGCGGGAGGAGCAATGAGCAGTTCTTC. As protein: CASRRQASSGRSNEQFF. Drawing the rest from reference TRBV2 and TRBJ2-1, the complete variable domain is EPEVTQTPSHQVTQMGQEVILRCVPISNHLYFYWYRQILGQKVEFLVSFYNNEISEKSEIFDDQFSVERPDGSNFTLKIRSTKLEDSAMYFCASRRQASSGRSNEQFFGPGTRLTVL.

V and J are TRBV6-5 and TRBJ2-3; maybe TRBD1 (5 bases). V lost 2 bases and J lost 2, with 5 bases in between. This CDR3 comprises 13 residues. Germline lookup yields CDR1 MNHEY and CDR2 SVGAGI. The CDR3 coding sequence is TGTGCCAGCAGTTACGGGGCCACAGATACGCAGTATTTT. Amino acid sequence: CASSYGATDTQYF.

The rearrangement links TRBV5-1 to TRBJ1-4, with TRBD1 matching over 7 bases. The ends lost 4 bases at V and 8 bases at J; junction bases unmatched: 14. The CDR3 has 16 residues. In germline, CDR1 is SGHRS, CDR2 YFSETQ. CDR3 DNA: TGCGCCAGCAGCCCCCCGACAGGGAATCAGGGAGAAAAACTGTTTTTT. As protein: CASSPPTGNQGEKLFF.

CDR3 residues: CASSYSWEERETQYF. Here the CDR3 DNA reads TGTGCCAGCAGTTACTCGTGGGAGGAGAGGGAGACCCAGTACTTC. The chain recombines TRBV6-6 with TRBJ2-5, with D perhaps TRBD2 (6 bases). V was cut by 0 bases and J by 5 bases, with 13 bases left in between. The CDR3 loop spans 15 amino acids. Germline V lookup: CDR1 MNHNY, CDR2 SVGAGI (reference sequence).

The J gene is TRBJ2-3, the V gene TRBV11-2, with a weak D call TRBD2 (5 bases). CDR1 is SGHAT, CDR2 FQNNGV, per germline. This CDR3 comprises 17 residues. V gave up 6 bases and J gave up 1 base, with 20 bases separating them. The CDR3 nucleotides are TGTGCCAGCAGGCCCATTTGGGAGATAGAGGGCACAGATACGCAGTATTTT. The encoded protein is CASRPIWEIEGTDTQYF.